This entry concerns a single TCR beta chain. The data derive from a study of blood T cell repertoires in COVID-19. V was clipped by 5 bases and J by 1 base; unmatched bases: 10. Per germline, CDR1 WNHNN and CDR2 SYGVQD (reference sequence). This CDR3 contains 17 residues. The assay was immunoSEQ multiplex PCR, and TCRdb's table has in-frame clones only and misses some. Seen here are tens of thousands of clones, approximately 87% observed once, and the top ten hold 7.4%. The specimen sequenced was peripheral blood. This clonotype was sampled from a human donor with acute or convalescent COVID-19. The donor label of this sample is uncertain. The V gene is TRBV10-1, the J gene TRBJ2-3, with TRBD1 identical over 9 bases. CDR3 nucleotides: TGCGCCAGCAGTCCCCGGGGGACAGGGATGGGCACAGATACGCAGTATTTT. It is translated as CASSPRGTGMGTDTQYF.